Presented here are 15 T cell receptor beta chains from one specimen sequenced in a study of type 1 and type 2 diabetes patients. Amplification started from genomic DNA. Multiplex PCR with 30 forward and 13 reverse primers amplified the TCR beta CDR3. Each CDR3 protein is one row after TCRdb ran MiXCR on the multiplex PCR reads. The table lists about 290,000 distinct CDR3 sequences, approximately 50% of them singletons. Sequenced sample: peripheral blood mononuclear cells (PBMCs). These receptors were collected from a man aged 18 to 29 with type 2 diabetes.

This clonotype was found a few times. The rearrangement joins TRBV28 to TRBJ1-2; tentatively, D is TRBD1 (5 bases). The V end lost 6 bases, the J end lost 4 bases, and 12 bases lay between the germline ends. CDR3 length: 13 residues. The V gene's germline CDR1 is MDHEN and CDR2 SYDVKM. The CDR3 loop reads CASSPGGSYGYTF. In DNA, the CDR3 is TGTGCCAGCAGCCCGGGGGGGTCCTATGGCTACACCTTC.

In DNA, the CDR3 is TGTGCCACCAGTGATAAGCGGCTTAGGAGGCGGGGCTCCTACAATGAGCAGTTCTTC. This gives the protein CATSDKRLRRRGSYNEQFF. This chain connects TRBV24-1 to TRBJ2-1, with a possible D match to TRBD2 (6 bases). From germline, CDR1 is KGHDR and CDR2 SFDVKD. The V gene lost 3 bases and the J gene lost 0 bases, with 20 bases spanning the gap. CDR3 size: 19 residues.

V is TRBV10-3 and J is TRBJ1-5, with TRBD1 matching 7 bases. Germline V gene data show CDR1 as ENHRY and CDR2 as SYGVKD. V lost 3 bases and J lost 7; bases outside the gene matches: 9. The CDR3 contains 15 residues. The CDR3 spells CAISENTGERQPQHF. DNA of the CDR3: TGTGCCATCAGTGAAAATACAGGGGAACGGCAGCCCCAGCATTTT.

This chain links TRBV28 with TRBJ2-5; 9 bases agree with TRBD1. Losses at the gene ends were 7 bases for V and 3 bases for J; bases not matched to a gene: 3. The CDR3 sequence is 13 residues long. Per germline, CDR1 MDHEN and CDR2 SYDVKM. Here the CDR3 DNA reads TGTGCCAGCACCACAGGGGGCGAAGAGACCCAGTACTTC. Encoded protein: CASTTGGEETQYF.

This rearrangement joins TRBV20-1 to TRBJ1-5; D possibly corresponds to TRBD1 (5 bases). Germline V gene data show CDR1 as DFQATT and CDR2 as SNEGSKA (reference sequence). The CDR3 loop spans 13 amino acids. The germline V and J ends were trimmed by 4 bases and 6 bases, with 13 bases remaining between them. The CDR3 nucleotides read TGCAGTGCTACTCCGGGGGACGCTCAGCCCCAGCATTTT. This codes for CSATPGDAQPQHF.

This clonotype was recorded a few times. The chain uses TRBV2 and TRBJ1-5; perhaps TRBD1 as D (5 bases). This CDR3 region has 18 residues. The germline CDR1 and CDR2 sequences are SNHLY and FYNNEI. The V end lost 0 bases, the J end lost 1 base, and 16 bases lay between the germline ends. In DNA, the CDR3 is TGTGCCAGCAGTGAAGCGCTTCGGGTCCGGGACAGCAATCAGCCCCAGCATTTT. It codes for CASSEALRVRDSNQPQHF. Full variable domain (outside the CDR3, taken from reference TRBV2 and TRBJ1-5): EPEVTQTPSHQVTQMGQEVILRCVPISNHLYFYWYRQILGQKVEFLVSFYNNEISEKSEIFDDQFSVERPDGSNFTLKIRSTKLEDSAMYFCASSEALRVRDSNQPQHFGDGTRLSIL.

As DNA, the CDR3 is TGTGCCAGCAGTGAGGAAGTGTCAGATACGCAGTATTTT. Translation gives CASSEEVSDTQYF. The chain is built from TRBV12-3 or TRBV12-4 and TRBJ2-3, with D unresolved. V was shortened by 5 bases and J by 4 bases, with 10 bases between the two germline ends. The CDR3 contains 13 residues.

As to this clonotype: This sequence may be a read error, since a much larger clone differs from it by one base. This chain connects TRBV10-3 to TRBJ2-1; D remains ambiguous. This CDR3 spans 14 amino acids. Germline CDR1 and CDR2: ENHRY and SYGVKD. As DNA, the CDR3 is TGTGCCATCAGTGAGTCGTTAGGACGCAATAAGCAGTTCTTC. This codes for CAISESLGRNKQFF.

The rearrangement joins TRBV12-3 or TRBV12-4 to TRBJ1-1, with no clear D. The CDR3 loop spans 11 amino acids. Trimming took 3 bases from V and 7 from J, leaving 6 bases between them. The CDR3 spells CASSFSVEAFF. The CDR3 bases are TGTGCCAGCAGTTTCTCAGTTGAAGCTTTCTTT.

This clonotype was detected a few times. The chain uses TRBV27 and TRBJ1-1; 7 nucleotides match TRBD1. Germline V gene data show CDR1 as MNHEY and CDR2 as SMNVEV (reference sequence). The CDR3 has 13 amino acids. Losses at the gene ends were 6 bases for V and 5 bases for J; bases not matched to a gene: 6. In DNA form, the CDR3 reads TGTGCCAGCAGACAGGGGTCGAGGACTGAAGCTTTCTTT. It is translated as CASRQGSRTEAFF.

About this clonotype itself: A single base separates this from a much larger clone, so it may be a read error. The conserved closing phenylalanine or tryptophan is absent in this CDR3, likely reflecting a read error. The V gene is TRBV2, the J gene TRBJ2-7; 8 bases agree with TRBD2. Germline CDR1 SNHLY, CDR2 FYNNEI. The trim removed 3 bases at V and 6 bases at J, leaving 10 bases unmatched. CDR3 length equals 15 residues. The CDR3 DNA follows: TGTGCCAGCAGTGAGGAGGGACTAGTCTCCCTCGAGCAGTACCTC. This gives the protein CASSEEGLVSLEQYL.

The chain carries TRBV30 and TRBJ2-2; 9 bases fit TRBD2. The CDR3 totals 16 residues. Trimming at V came to 0 bases and at J to 5 bases, leaving 7 bases not matched to a gene. CDR1 and CDR2 (germline): GTSNPN, SVGIG (reference sequence). Here the CDR3 reads CAWSVRGGRVTGELFF. CDR3 sequence (DNA): TGTGCCTGGAGTGTACGGGGCGGGAGGGTGACCGGGGAGCTGTTTTTT. Supplemented by reference TRBV30 and TRBJ2-2, the full variable domain reads SQTIHQWPATLVQPVGSPLSLECTVEGTSNPNLYWYRQAAGRGLQLLFYSVGIGQISSEVPQNLSASRPQDRQFILSSKKLLLSDSGFYLCAWSVRGGRVTGELFFGEGSRLTVL.

Note on this clonotype: A read error may be the cause here, since a much bigger clone is one base away. The V gene is TRBV19, the J gene TRBJ2-5; 9 bases align to TRBD1. The CDR3 runs 15 residues. Looked up from germline, CDR1 is LNHDA and CDR2 is SQIVND (reference sequence). The CDR3 reads CASSESGQGRETQHF. The CDR3 DNA follows: TGTGCCAGCAGTGAATCTGGACAGGGGAGGGAGACCCAGCACTTC.

This clonotype has at least ten counts. The J gene is TRBJ1-2, the V gene TRBV7-2; perhaps TRBD1 as D (5 bases). The CDR3 contains 13 residues. The germline V gene encodes CDR1 SGHTA and CDR2 FQGNSA. The ends were cut back, 5 bases at V and 3 bases at J, with 10 bases in the middle. The CDR3 region has the DNA TGTGCCAGCAGCGTAACAGGCCACTATGGCTACACCTTC. Protein sequence: CASSVTGHYGYTF.

This clonotype appeared a few times. The chain carries TRBV30 and TRBJ2-7; no clear D gene. Trimming removed 5 bases at V and 5 bases at J, with 19 bases between. Germline loops: CDR1 GTSNPN, CDR2 SVGIG (reference sequence). The length of the CDR3 is 14 residues. The CDR3 sequence: CAWSNPPAHHEQYF. As DNA, the CDR3 is TGTGCCTGGTCCAACCCGCCAGCCCACCACGAGCAGTACTTC.